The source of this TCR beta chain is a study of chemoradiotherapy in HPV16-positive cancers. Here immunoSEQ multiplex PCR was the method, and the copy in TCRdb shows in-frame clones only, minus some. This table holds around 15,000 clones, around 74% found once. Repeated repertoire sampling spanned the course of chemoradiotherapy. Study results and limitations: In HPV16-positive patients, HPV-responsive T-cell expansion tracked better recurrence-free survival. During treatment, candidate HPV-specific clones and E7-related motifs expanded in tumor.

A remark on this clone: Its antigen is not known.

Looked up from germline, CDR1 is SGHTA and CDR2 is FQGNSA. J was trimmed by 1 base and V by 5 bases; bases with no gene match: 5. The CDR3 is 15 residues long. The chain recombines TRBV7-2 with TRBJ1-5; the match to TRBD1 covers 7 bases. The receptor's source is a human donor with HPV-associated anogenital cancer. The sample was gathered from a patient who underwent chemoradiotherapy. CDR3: CASSPGGGSNQPQHF. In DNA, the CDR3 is TGTGCCAGCAGCCCAGGGGGTGGGAGCAATCAGCCCCAGCATTTT.